Listed below are T cell receptor beta chains from one sample, sequenced in a study of beta chain features in type 1 diabetes. Repertoires were generated with immunoSEQ multiplex PCR, while TCRdb's copy carries only in-frame clones and drops some. The table records about 340,000 clones, over 7% of them present only once. The specimen sequenced was central memory CD4+ T cells from blood. These receptors were obtained from a man aged 25 to 40 with type 1 diabetes. Both conserved end residues are part of each CDR3. The order of the fields is J gene, D gene, CDR3 length, V gene, clone size, CDR3 protein, CDR3 DNA. D genes are given only for firm matches. Clone size is shown for a subset of rows, as once, few, many or a class of expanded clone.

J: TRBJ2-6; D: TRBD2; length: 16; V: TRBV7-2; size: few; CDR3: CASSFSTRWEGNVLTF; DNA: TGTGCCAGCAGCTTCTCGACTCGTTGGGAGGGCAACGTCCTGACTTTC
J: TRBJ2-5; D: TRBD2; length: 17; V: TRBV11-2; size: few; CDR3: CASSLDLSGGGQETQYF; DNA: TGTGCCAGCAGCTTAGATCTTAGCGGGGGAGGGCAAGAGACCCAGTACTTC
J: TRBJ2-3; D: -; length: 14; V: TRBV29-1; size: -; CDR3: CSVARPGGTDTQYF; DNA: TGCAGCGTGGCTCGTCCGGGGGGCACAGATACGCAGTATTTT
J: TRBJ1-6; D: -; length: 17; V: TRBV28; size: -; CDR3: CASSLITGTNNNSPLHF; DNA: TGTGCCAGCAGTTTAATAACCGGGACAAATAATAATTCACCCCTCCACTTT
J: TRBJ1-2; D: TRBD1; length: 15; V: TRBV25-1; size: few; CDR3: CASSEGTGGGYGYTF; DNA: TGTGCCAGCAGTGAAGGGACAGGGGGAGGCTATGGCTACACCTTC
J: TRBJ1-5; D: -; length: 15; V: TRBV1; size: -; CDR3: CTSSQSGRDNQPQHF; DNA: TGCACCAGCAGCCAAAGTGGGAGGGACAATCAGCCCCAGCATTTT
J: TRBJ1-5; D: TRBD1; length: 14; V: TRBV25-1; size: -; CDR3: CASSEQTGDQPQHF; DNA: TGTGCCAGCAGTGAGCAGACAGGGGATCAGCCCCAGCATTTT
J: TRBJ2-5; D: TRBD2; length: 15; V: TRBV7-8; size: -; CDR3: CASSLFAGDGETQYF; DNA: TGTGCCAGCAGCTTATTTGCGGGGGACGGAGAGACCCAGTACTTC
J: TRBJ2-7; D: -; length: 13; V: TRBV6-6; size: few; CDR3: CASSYSQGVEQYF; DNA: TGTGCCAGCAGTTACTCACAAGGGGTCGAGCAGTACTTC
J: TRBJ2-5; D: TRBD1; length: 14; V: TRBV2; size: few; CDR3: CASTVLTGAETQYF; DNA: TGTGCCAGCACGGTCCTCACAGGGGCAGAGACCCAGTACTTC
J: TRBJ1-2; D: -; length: 13; V: TRBV28; size: -; CDR3: CASSGEPNYGYTF; DNA: TGTGCCAGCTCAGGGGAACCTAACTATGGCTACACCTTC
J: TRBJ1-5; D: TRBD1; length: 15; V: TRBV6-6; size: few; CDR3: CASSYPQGAYQPQHF; DNA: TGTGCCAGCAGTTACCCGCAGGGGGCATATCAGCCCCAGCATTTT
J: TRBJ2-5; D: -; length: 13; V: TRBV5-1; size: -; CDR3: CASSLGPKETQYF; DNA: TGCGCCAGCAGCTTGGGCCCGAAAGAGACCCAGTACTTC
J: TRBJ2-6; D: -; length: 17; V: TRBV5-6; size: -; CDR3: CASSAGLKGSGANVLTF; DNA: TGTGCCAGCAGCGCGGGACTGAAGGGCTCTGGGGCCAACGTCCTGACTTTC
J: TRBJ2-5; D: TRBD1; length: 15; V: TRBV10-2; size: few; CDR3: CASRERQGIAETQYF; DNA: TGCGCCAGCAGGGAGAGACAGGGGATAGCGGAGACCCAGTACTTC
J: TRBJ2-7; D: TRBD2; length: 16; V: TRBV5-6; size: -; CDR3: CASSSRLGLASYEQYF; DNA: TGTGCCAGCAGCTCGCGGTTGGGACTAGCCTCCTACGAGCAGTACTTC
J: TRBJ1-5; D: -; length: 15; V: TRBV7-2; size: -; CDR3: CASSLAPGGNQPQHF; DNA: TGTGCCAGCAGCTTAGCGCCGGGAGGCAATCAGCCCCAGCATTTT
J: TRBJ1-1; D: -; length: 15; V: TRBV11-2; size: few; CDR3: CASSESGTMNTEAFF; DNA: TGTGCCAGCAGCGAGTCCGGGACCATGAACACTGAAGCTTTCTTT
J: TRBJ2-7; D: TRBD2; length: 15; V: TRBV7-6; size: few; CDR3: CASSLDGLASNEQYF; DNA: TGTGCCAGCAGCTTAGACGGACTAGCGAGCAACGAGCAGTACTTC
J: TRBJ2-1; D: -; length: 15; V: TRBV7-2; size: -; CDR3: CASSSPLHGFDEQFF; DNA: TGTGCCAGCAGCTCCCCCCTTCACGGGTTCGATGAGCAGTTCTTC
J: TRBJ2-7; D: TRBD1; length: 14; V: TRBV4-3; size: many; CDR3: CASSQDRQGDEQYF; DNA: TGCGCCAGCAGCCAAGACCGACAGGGGGACGAGCAGTACTTC
J: TRBJ1-1; D: -; length: 12; V: TRBV21-1; size: few; CDR3: CASSKPYTEAFF; DNA: TGTGCCAGCAGCAAACCCTACACTGAAGCTTTCTTT
J: TRBJ2-3; D: TRBD1; length: 14; V: TRBV7-2; size: -; CDR3: CASSMGQHTDTQYF; DNA: TGTGCCAGCAGCATGGGACAGCACACAGATACGCAGTATTTT
J: TRBJ2-3; D: -; length: 15; V: TRBV7-2; size: -; CDR3: CASSYRVTSTDTQYF; DNA: TGTGCCAGCAGTTACAGGGTTACTAGCACAGATACGCAGTATTTT
J: TRBJ1-1; D: -; length: 14; V: TRBV19; size: -; CDR3: CASSPLNRNSEAFF; DNA: TGTGCCAGTAGTCCTCTTAACAGGAACAGTGAAGCTTTCTTT
J: TRBJ1-5; D: -; length: 13; V: TRBV28; size: -; CDR3: CASSLGYSGPQHF; DNA: TGTGCCAGCAGTTTAGGCTACAGTGGACCCCAGCATTTT
J: TRBJ2-1; D: TRBD2; length: 15; V: TRBV6-6; size: -; CDR3: CASRGSGGSYNEQFF; DNA: TGTGCCAGCAGGGGCTCGGGGGGCTCCTACAATGAGCAGTTCTTC
J: TRBJ1-6; D: -; length: 14; V: TRBV6-5; size: many; CDR3: CASSNRASDSPLHF; DNA: TGTGCCAGCAGTAACCGGGCGTCAGATTCACCCCTCCACTTT
J: TRBJ2-5; D: -; length: 10; V: TRBV23-1; size: few; CDR3: CRATRETQYF; DNA: TGTAGGGCCACGAGGGAGACCCAGTACTTC
J: TRBJ2-2; D: -; length: 14; V: TRBV7-7; size: -; CDR3: CASSFDEGTGELFF; DNA: TGTGCCAGCAGCTTTGACGAGGGCACCGGGGAGCTGTTTTTT
J: TRBJ2-7; D: -; length: 12; V: TRBV28; size: few; CDR3: CASSSPPYEQYF; DNA: TGTGCCAGCAGTTCACCCCCCTACGAGCAGTACTTC
J: TRBJ2-3; D: -; length: 13; V: TRBV18; size: -; CDR3: CASSPPGADTQYF; DNA: TGTGCCAGCTCACCCCCCGGGGCAGATACGCAGTATTTT
J: TRBJ2-7; D: -; length: 12; V: TRBV4-3; size: -; CDR3: CASSEPNYEQYF; DNA: TGCGCCAGCAGCGAGCCGAACTACGAGCAGTACTTC
J: TRBJ2-2; D: TRBD1; length: 14; V: TRBV7-9; size: few; CDR3: CASNGQGSTGELFF; DNA: TGTGCCAGCAACGGACAGGGTAGCACCGGGGAGCTGTTTTTT
J: TRBJ2-2; D: -; length: 14; V: TRBV2; size: -; CDR3: CASIWRENTGELFF; DNA: TGTGCCAGCATCTGGAGGGAGAACACCGGGGAGCTGTTTTTT
J: TRBJ2-5; D: -; length: 14; V: TRBV18; size: few; CDR3: CASSPRQTQETQYF; DNA: TGTGCCAGCTCACCACGACAGACTCAAGAGACCCAGTACTTC
J: TRBJ1-5; D: -; length: 13; V: TRBV18; size: few; CDR3: CASSPDRNQPQHF; DNA: TGTGCCAGCTCACCGGACCGAAATCAGCCCCAGCATTTT
J: TRBJ2-5; D: -; length: 13; V: TRBV5-6; size: few; CDR3: CASSPGPQETQYF; DNA: TGTGCCAGCAGCCCTGGACCCCAAGAGACCCAGTACTTC
J: TRBJ2-7; D: TRBD1; length: 14; V: TRBV30; size: -; CDR3: CASARDRGRHEQYF; DNA: TGTGCCTCCGCGCGGGACAGGGGACGCCACGAGCAGTACTTC
J: TRBJ2-7; D: -; length: 17; V: TRBV7-7; size: -; CDR3: CASSLVSGRGVSYEQYF; DNA: TGTGCTAGCAGCTTAGTCAGTGGGCGGGGCGTCTCCTACGAGCAGTACTTC
J: TRBJ1-2; D: TRBD1; length: 16; V: TRBV25-1; size: -; CDR3: CASRGQGPPPEYGYTF; DNA: TGTGCCAGCAGGGGACAGGGGCCACCCCCCGAATATGGCTACACCTTC
J: TRBJ2-1; D: -; length: 13; V: TRBV13; size: -; CDR3: CASSPEAYNEQFF; DNA: TGTGCCAGCAGCCCGGAAGCTTACAATGAGCAGTTCTTC
J: TRBJ2-3; D: -; length: 13; V: TRBV5-1; size: -; CDR3: CASSLTLRDTQYF; DNA: TGCGCCAGCAGCTTGACTCTCCGAGATACGCAGTATTTT
J: TRBJ2-7; D: -; length: 16; V: TRBV6-5; size: many; CDR3: CASSYSPLGTPYEQYF; DNA: TGTGCCAGCAGTTACTCGCCTCTAGGAACCCCCTACGAGCAGTACTTC
J: TRBJ2-7; D: TRBD1; length: 14; V: TRBV6-6; size: few; CDR3: CASRSGTGAYEQYF; DNA: TGTGCCAGCAGATCCGGGACAGGGGCTTACGAGCAGTACTTC